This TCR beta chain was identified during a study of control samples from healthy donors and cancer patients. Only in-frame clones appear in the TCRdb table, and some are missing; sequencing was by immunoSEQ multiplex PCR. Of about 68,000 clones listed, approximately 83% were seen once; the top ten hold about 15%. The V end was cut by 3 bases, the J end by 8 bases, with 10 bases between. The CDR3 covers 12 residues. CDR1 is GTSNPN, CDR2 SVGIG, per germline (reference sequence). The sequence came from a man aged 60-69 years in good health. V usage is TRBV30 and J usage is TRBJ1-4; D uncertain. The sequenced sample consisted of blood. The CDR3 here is CAWRRTGEKLFF. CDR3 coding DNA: TGTGCCTGGAGGAGGACGGGGGAAAAACTGTTTTTT.